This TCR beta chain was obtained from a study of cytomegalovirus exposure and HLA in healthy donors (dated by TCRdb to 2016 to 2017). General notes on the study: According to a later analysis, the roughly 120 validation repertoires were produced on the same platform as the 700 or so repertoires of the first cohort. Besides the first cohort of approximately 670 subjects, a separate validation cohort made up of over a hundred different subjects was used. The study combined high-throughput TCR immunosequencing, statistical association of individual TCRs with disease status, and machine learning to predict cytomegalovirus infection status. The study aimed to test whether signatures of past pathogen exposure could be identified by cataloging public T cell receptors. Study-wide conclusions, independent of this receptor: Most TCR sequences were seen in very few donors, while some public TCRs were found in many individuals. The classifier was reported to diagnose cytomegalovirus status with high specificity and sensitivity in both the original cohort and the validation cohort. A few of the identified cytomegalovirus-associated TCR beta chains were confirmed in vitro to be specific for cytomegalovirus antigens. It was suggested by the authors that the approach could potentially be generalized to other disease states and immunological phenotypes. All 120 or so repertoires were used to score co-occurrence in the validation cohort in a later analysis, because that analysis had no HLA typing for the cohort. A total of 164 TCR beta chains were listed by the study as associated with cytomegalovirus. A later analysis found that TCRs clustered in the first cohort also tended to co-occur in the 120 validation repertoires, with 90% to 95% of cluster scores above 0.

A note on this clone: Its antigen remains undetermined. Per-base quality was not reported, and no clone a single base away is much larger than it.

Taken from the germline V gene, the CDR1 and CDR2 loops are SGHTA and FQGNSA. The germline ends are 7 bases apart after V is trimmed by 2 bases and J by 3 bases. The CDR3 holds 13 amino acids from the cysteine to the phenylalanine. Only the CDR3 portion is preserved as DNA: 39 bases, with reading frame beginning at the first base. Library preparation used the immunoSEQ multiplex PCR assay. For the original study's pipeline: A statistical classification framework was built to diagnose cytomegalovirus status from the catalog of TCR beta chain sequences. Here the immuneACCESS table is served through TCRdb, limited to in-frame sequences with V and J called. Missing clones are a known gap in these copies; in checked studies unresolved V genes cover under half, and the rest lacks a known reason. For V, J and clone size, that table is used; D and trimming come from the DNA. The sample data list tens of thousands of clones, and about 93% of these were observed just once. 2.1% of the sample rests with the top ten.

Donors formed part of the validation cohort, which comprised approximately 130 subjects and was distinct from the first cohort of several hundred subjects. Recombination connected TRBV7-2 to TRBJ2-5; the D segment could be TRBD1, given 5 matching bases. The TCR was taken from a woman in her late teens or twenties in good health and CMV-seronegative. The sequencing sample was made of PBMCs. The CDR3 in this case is CASSLLGEETQYF. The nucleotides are TGTGCCAGCAGCTTATTAGGGGAAGAGACCCAGTACTTC.